One sample yielded the 10 T cell receptor beta chains listed below, sequenced in a study of shared clonotypes between healthy human individuals. Using immunoSEQ multiplex PCR, the repertoire was profiled, and TCRdb retains in-frame clones only, with some absent. The table includes some 300,000 clones, less than 85% detected once. Input material: memory CD4+ T cells sorted from blood. Subset indicated: CD45RA-negative fraction. The receptors were gathered from a man younger than 45 in good health.

In this sample, this clone turned up once. The chain joins TRBV18 to TRBJ2-2; 7 nucleotides agree with TRBD1. Germline V lookup: CDR1 KGHSH, CDR2 LQKENI. Trimming took 5 bases from V and 0 from J; bases not matched to a gene: 6. The CDR3 has 16 amino acids. In nucleotides, the CDR3 is TGTGCCAGCTCATCCCCCGGGACAGCGAACACCGGGGAGCTGTTTTTT. Protein product: CASSSPGTANTGELFF.

V usage is TRBV25-1 and J usage is TRBJ2-2, with unresolved D. The V end was cut by 3 bases, the J end by 3 bases, with 8 bases between. This CDR3 is built from 14 residues. Per the germline V gene, CDR1 is MGHDK and CDR2 is SYGVNS. The CDR3 nucleotides read TGTGCCAGCAGTGATAGTCCGTACACCGGGGAGCTGTTTTTT. Protein: CASSDSPYTGELFF.

The sample holds a few counts of this clone. CDR3 sequence: CASSQQGDLEKLFF. CDR3 DNA: TGTGCCAGTAGTCAACAGGGGGATCTTGAAAAACTGTTTTTT. This chain uses TRBV19 with TRBJ1-4; 8 bases line up with TRBD1. This CDR3 is built from 14 residues. Germline V gives CDR1 LNHDA, CDR2 SQIVND (reference sequence). J lost 7 bases, V lost 5 bases, and 6 bases had no gene match.

This clone was observed a few times. The V call is TRBV5-5, the J call TRBJ1-2; unclear D gene. Trimming cost V 0 bases and J 5 bases, with 5 bases left between them. The CDR3 runs 12 residues. Germline CDR1 is SGHKS and CDR2 is YYEKEE (reference sequence). For the CDR3, the DNA is TGTGCCAGCAGCTTGGGAACTTATGGCTACACCTTC. Translation gives CASSLGTYGYTF.

The chain carries TRBV2 and TRBJ1-2; 7 bases align to TRBD1. CDR3 length: 13 residues. Losses at the gene ends were 7 bases for V and 3 bases for J; bases not matched to a gene: 5. CDR1 is SNHLY and CDR2 is FYNNEI in the germline V gene. The CDR3 loop reads CASKGTVYYGYTF. In nucleotides, the CDR3 is TGTGCCAGCAAGGGGACAGTCTACTATGGCTACACCTTC.

The chain is built from TRBV29-1 and TRBJ1-2; TRBD1 aligns across 10 bases. V lost 6 bases, J lost 5 bases, and 18 bases stayed unmatched. Germline CDR1 SQVTM, CDR2 ANQGSEA. This CDR3 has 17 residues. CDR3 sequence: CSVSYRDRGSNFYGYTF. CDR3 nucleotide sequence: TGCAGCGTGAGTTACCGGGACAGGGGCTCAAATTTTTATGGCTACACCTTC.

The CDR3: CASSLSGGLGELFF. Here the CDR3 DNA reads TGCGCCAGCAGCCTTTCAGGGGGCTTGGGGGAGCTGTTTTTT. V is TRBV4-1 and J is TRBJ2-2; the match to TRBD1 covers 8 bases. V shed 4 bases and J 8 bases; nucleotides not matched to a gene: 6. The CDR3 spans 14 residues. Looked up from germline, CDR1 is MGHRA and CDR2 is YSYEKL.

This clone was detected many times. Here the CDR3 reads CASSESYWADTQYF. The CDR3, as DNA: TGTGCCAGCAGTGAATCCTATTGGGCAGATACGCAGTATTTT. The chain carries TRBV6-1 and TRBJ2-3; the D is unclear. This CDR3 spans 14 amino acids. V lost 2 bases, J lost 4 bases, and 10 bases lay in between. Looked up from germline, CDR1 is MNHNS and CDR2 is SASEGT.

This clone appeared many times. This chain connects TRBV15 to TRBJ2-7; 9 bases map to TRBD1. CDR3 length: 11 residues. The J segment lost 8 bases and the V segment lost 9 bases, leaving 5 bases of the junction unmatched. Germline V gene lookup returns CDR1 LNHNV and CDR2 YYDKDF (reference sequence). CDR3 sequence: CATGTGSQQYF. The CDR3 DNA follows: TGTGCCACGGGGACAGGGTCGCAGCAGTACTTC. Full variable domain (outside the CDR3, taken from reference TRBV15 and TRBJ2-7): DAMVIQNPRYQVTQFGKPVTLSCSQTLNHNVMYWYQQKSSQAPKLLFHYYDKDFNNEADTPDNFQSRRPNTSFCFLDIRSPGLGDTAMYLCATGTGSQQYFGPGTRLTVT.

This clone was seen a single time. The chain couples TRBV28 to TRBJ2-7, with D perhaps matching TRBD2 (6 bases). Trimming shortened V by 4 bases and J by 3 bases, and 25 bases separated the two germline ends. This CDR3 contains 18 residues. CDR1 and CDR2 (germline): MDHEN, SYDVKM. The CDR3 protein is CASSSFLSGLTLIYEQYF. CDR3 sequence (DNA): TGTGCCAGCAGTTCTTTTTTGTCGGGACTGACCTTGATCTACGAGCAGTACTTC.